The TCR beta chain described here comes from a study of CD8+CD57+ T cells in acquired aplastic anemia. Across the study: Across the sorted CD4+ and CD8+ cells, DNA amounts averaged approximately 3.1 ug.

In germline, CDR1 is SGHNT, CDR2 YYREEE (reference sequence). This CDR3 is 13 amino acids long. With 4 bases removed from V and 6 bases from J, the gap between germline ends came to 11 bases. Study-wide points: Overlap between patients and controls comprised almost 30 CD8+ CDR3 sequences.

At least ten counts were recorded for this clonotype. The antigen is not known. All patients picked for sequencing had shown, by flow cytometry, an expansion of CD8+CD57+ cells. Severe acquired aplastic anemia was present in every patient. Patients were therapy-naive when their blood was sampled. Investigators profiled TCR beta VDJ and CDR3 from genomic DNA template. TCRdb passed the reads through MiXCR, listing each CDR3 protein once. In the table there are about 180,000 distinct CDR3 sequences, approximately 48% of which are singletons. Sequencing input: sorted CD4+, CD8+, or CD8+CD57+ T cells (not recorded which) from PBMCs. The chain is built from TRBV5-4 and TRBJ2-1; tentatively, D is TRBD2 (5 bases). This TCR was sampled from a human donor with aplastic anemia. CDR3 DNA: TGTGCCAGCAGCCCTCTAGCCCGCAATGAGCAGTTCTTC. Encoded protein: CASSPLARNEQFF.